A single sample gave rise to the 29 T cell receptor beta chains below, sequenced in a study of blood T cell repertoires in COVID-19. Clones were sequenced by immunoSEQ multiplex PCR, and TCRdb holds only the in-frame ones, with some missing. The sample yields roughly 220,000 clones, under 90% seen once. Sequenced: peripheral blood. The source is a man younger than 45 with active or convalescent COVID-19.

This chain connects TRBV6-5 to TRBJ2-3; tentatively, D is TRBD2 (6 bases). This CDR3 region has 13 residues. CDR1 and CDR2 (germline): MNHEY, SVGAGI. The V end was cut by 7 bases, the J end by 6 bases, with 14 bases between. DNA of the CDR3: TGTGCCAGCACCCGGGGGAGGTCCGATACGCAGTATTTT. Translated, it gives CASTRGRSDTQYF.

This clone was counted once. The chain employs TRBV19 and TRBJ1-1; D unresolved. This CDR3 has 16 residues. Germline assignment: CDR1 LNHDA and CDR2 SQIVND (reference sequence). The V end was cut by 3 bases, the J end by 7 bases, with 21 bases between. The CDR3 DNA is TGTGCCAGTAGTATTACCAGCGGAACAAGGAACGGTGAAGCTTTCTTT. This encodes CASSITSGTRNGEAFF. Supplemented by reference TRBV19 and TRBJ1-1, the full variable domain reads DGGITQSPKYLFRKEGQNVTLSCEQNLNHDAMYWYRQDPGQGLRLIYYSQIVNDFQKGDIAEGYSVSREKKESFPLTVTSAQKNPTAFYLCASSITSGTRNGEAFFGQGTRLTVV.

The V gene is TRBV7-2, the J gene TRBJ1-2; 7 positions agree with TRBD1. The V and J ends lost 5 bases and 8 bases, in that order; junction bases with no gene match: 14. The V gene's germline CDR1 is SGHTA and CDR2 FQGNSA. The CDR3 spans 15 residues. The CDR3 bases are TGTGCCAGCAGCCTGAGCAGGGGGATGCTCCGGGGCTACACCTTC. Encoded protein: CASSLSRGMLRGYTF. The full variable domain, its missing parts supplied by reference TRBV7-2 and TRBJ1-2, is GAGVSQSPSNKVTEKGKDVELRCDPISGHTALYWYRQSLGQGLEFLIYFQGNSAPDKSGLPSDRFSAERTGGSVSTLTIQRTQQEDSAVYLCASSLSRGMLRGYTFGSGTRLTVV.

This clone was seen more than once but under ten times. V and J are TRBV18 and TRBJ2-1, with 7 bases matching TRBD2. From germline, CDR1 is KGHSH and CDR2 LQKENI. The CDR3 loop spans 14 amino acids. The junction had 5 bases not matched to a gene; V was cut back by 4 bases and J by 5 bases. The CDR3 here is CASSQSGGHNEQFF. As DNA, the CDR3 is TGTGCCAGCTCACAATCGGGAGGCCACAATGAGCAGTTCTTC.

This rearrangement joins TRBV28 to TRBJ2-5; 10 bases fit TRBD2. The CDR3 is 15 residues long. V gave up 4 bases and J gave up 2 bases; unmatched junction bases: 4. The germline gives CDR1 MDHEN, CDR2 SYDVKM. The CDR3 bases are TGTGCCAGCAGTTCCCTAGCGGGGGCTCAAGAGACCCAGTACTTC. Amino acid sequence: CASSSLAGAQETQYF.

This rearrangement joins TRBV19 to TRBJ1-6; TRBD1 might be the D (5 bases). V lost 3 bases to trimming and J lost 5 bases, with 11 bases between them. Germline lookup yields CDR1 LNHDA and CDR2 SQIVND (reference sequence). The CDR3 loop spans 15 amino acids. CDR3 region: CASSIGARDNSPLHF. The CDR3 DNA reads TGTGCCAGTAGTATTGGGGCCAGGGATAATTCACCCCTCCACTTT. Using reference TRBV19 and TRBJ1-6 for the parts outside the CDR3, the full variable domain is DGGITQSPKYLFRKEGQNVTLSCEQNLNHDAMYWYRQDPGQGLRLIYYSQIVNDFQKGDIAEGYSVSREKKESFPLTVTSAQKNPTAFYLCASSIGARDNSPLHFGNGTRLTVT.

The DNA for the CDR3 is TGTGCCAGCAGTCCACTGACCTACGAGCAGTACTTC. Its translation is CASSPLTYEQYF. This rearrangement joins TRBV6-5 to TRBJ2-7; D not certain. The germline V gene encodes CDR1 MNHEY and CDR2 SVGAGI. The CDR3 loop spans 12 amino acids. V lost 5 bases and J lost 2, with 7 bases in between.

The gene calls are TRBV7-3 and TRBJ2-3; 8 bases agree with TRBD2. This CDR3 region has 14 residues. V was pared by 4 bases and J by 4 bases, with 4 bases of the junction left unmatched. Germline V CDR1 and CDR2: SGHTA, FQGTGA. The CDR3 loop is CASSSGTSSDTQYF. The CDR3 region has the DNA TGTGCCAGCAGCTCAGGGACTAGTTCAGATACGCAGTATTTT.

This clone was seen just once. V is TRBV3-1 (or the pseudogene TRBV3-2) and J is TRBJ1-1; D is uncertain. V was pared by 2 bases and J by 1 base, with 11 bases between. The V gene's germline CDR1 is LGHDT and CDR2 YNNKEL (reference sequence). CDR3 length equals 15 residues. The CDR3 sequence: CASSQLTSRNTEAFF. The CDR3, as DNA: TGTGCCAGCAGCCAATTGACATCCCGGAACACTGAAGCTTTCTTT.

This clone occurred once. The V and J genes are TRBV7-3 and TRBJ2-1; 9 bases align to TRBD2. Germline trimming cut 4 bases from V and 0 bases from J; bases unmatched to any gene: 4. This CDR3 is 16 amino acids long. CDR1 and CDR2 (germline): SGHTA, FQGTGA. The CDR3 DNA sequence: TGTGCCAGCAGCTCTACGACTAGCGGCTCCTACAATGAGCAGTTCTTC. Its protein is CASSSTTSGSYNEQFF.

V and J are TRBV4-1 and TRBJ1-2, with TRBD1 as a possible D gene (5 bases). This CDR3 has 15 amino acids. Germline CDR1 and CDR2: MGHRA and YSYEKL. V was pared by 0 bases and J by 4 bases, with 12 bases between. CDR3 nucleotide sequence: TGCGCCAGCAGCCAAGAAGACAGTATGCTCTATGGCTACACCTTC. Translation: CASSQEDSMLYGYTF.

The chain uses TRBV7-9 and TRBJ2-5; D perhaps matches TRBD2 (5 bases). This CDR3 is built from 15 residues. V was pared by 4 bases and J by 0 bases, with 12 bases between. The germline CDR1 and CDR2 sequences are SEHNR and FQNEAQ (reference sequence). CDR3 sequence reads: CASSSGSGYQETQYF. The CDR3 DNA sequence: TGTGCCAGCAGCTCGGGGTCGGGCTACCAAGAGACCCAGTACTTC.

The chain links TRBV19 to TRBJ2-2, with 9 positions matching TRBD1. CDR1 LNHDA and CDR2 SQIVND come from the germline V gene (reference sequence). The junction had 14 bases not matched to a gene; V was cut back by 5 bases and J by 4 bases. CDR3 length: 18 residues. The CDR3 loop is CASSRGLWGQGVTGELFF. DNA of the CDR3: TGTGCCAGTAGTCGGGGGTTGTGGGGACAGGGTGTCACCGGGGAGCTGTTTTTT.

V and J are TRBV5-1 and TRBJ1-4; 7 nucleotides line up with TRBD1. CDR1 and CDR2 (germline): SGHRS, YFSETQ. J gave up 4 bases and V 3 bases, and 3 bases lay outside the gene matches. This CDR3 has 14 amino acids. The CDR3: CASSSGTVNEKLFF. Written as DNA, the CDR3 is TGCGCCAGCAGCTCCGGGACAGTTAATGAAAAACTGTTTTTT.

The rearrangement joins TRBV3-1 (or the pseudogene TRBV3-2) to TRBJ1-5; D is possibly TRBD1 (5 bases). Between the trimmed V and J ends, which lost 2 bases and 4 bases, there was a span of 9 bases. This CDR3 has 14 amino acids. CDR1 is LGHDT, CDR2 YNNKEL, per germline (reference sequence). The CDR3 protein is CASSQPTVNQPQHF. CDR3 nucleotide sequence: TGTGCCAGCAGCCAACCGACAGTTAATCAGCCCCAGCATTTT.

The chain combines TRBV30 with TRBJ2-7, with 7 bases aligning to TRBD2. The CDR3 runs 15 residues. The ends lost 1 base at V and 1 base at J; junction bases unmatched: 7. Germline V CDR1 and CDR2: GTSNPN, SVGIG (reference sequence). The CDR3 coding sequence is TGTGCCTGGAGTGACCAGCGGGGACCTTCCTACGAGCAGTACTTC. Residues: CAWSDQRGPSYEQYF.

The rearrangement joins TRBV5-1 to TRBJ2-5, with 8 nucleotides matching TRBD2. Germline assignment: CDR1 SGHRS and CDR2 YFSETQ. Trimming removed 0 bases from V and 5 bases from J; junction bases left unmatched: 6. This CDR3 has 15 amino acids. The CDR3 here is CASSLGGLGAETQYF. The CDR3 DNA sequence: TGCGCCAGCAGCTTGGGGGGACTAGGGGCGGAGACCCAGTACTTC. The full variable domain, rest sourced from reference TRBV5-1 and TRBJ2-5, is KAGVTQTPRYLIKTRGQQVTLSCSPISGHRSVSWYQQTPGQGLQFLFEYFSETQRNKGNFPGRFSGRQFSNSRSEMNVSTLELGDSALYLCASSLGGLGAETQYFGPGTRLLVL.

The genes are TRBV2 and TRBJ2-7, with 11 bases that match TRBD2. V gave up 3 bases and J gave up 5 bases; unmatched junction bases: 12. Germline CDR1 is SNHLY and CDR2 is FYNNEI. The CDR3 sequence is 17 residues long. The CDR3 DNA follows: TGTGCCAGCAGTGAGACCCCCTTAGCGGGGGGGCGGAACGAGCAGTACTTC. Translating gives CASSETPLAGGRNEQYF.

This clone was observed once. Other DNA sequences in this specimen translate into the identical CDR3. The chain recombines TRBV11-2 with TRBJ2-5, with 7 nucleotides matching TRBD2. The CDR3 spans 13 residues. V was clipped by 4 bases and J by 1 base; unmatched bases: 0. The germline V gene has CDR1 SGHAT and CDR2 FQNNGV. The CDR3 is CASSWGGQETQYF. Here the CDR3 DNA reads TGTGCCAGCAGCTGGGGGGGCCAAGAGACCCAGTACTTC.

J is TRBJ2-7 and V is TRBV5-6; tentative D call: TRBD2 (6 bases). This CDR3 is built from 14 residues. V was trimmed by 4 bases and J by 9 bases, leaving 20 bases between them. The germline V gene encodes CDR1 SGHDT and CDR2 YYEEEE. Here the CDR3 DNA reads TGTGCCAGCAGCCCCGGACTACAATTTTCCGGGCAGTACTTC. Its protein is CASSPGLQFSGQYF.

Here the CDR3 DNA reads TGCGCCAGCAGTGTTTCTTCCTCAACTAATGAAAAACTGTTTTTT. Its translation: CASSVSSSTNEKLFF. The rearrangement links TRBV10-2 to TRBJ1-4; D uncertain. Per germline, CDR1 WSHSY and CDR2 SAAADI. Trimming stripped 4 bases from V and 0 bases from J, with 9 bases between. This CDR3 is 15 amino acids long.

The chain joins TRBV2 to TRBJ1-5; D might be TRBD1 (6 bases). Germline lookup yields CDR1 SNHLY and CDR2 FYNNEI. The V gene lost 8 bases and the J gene lost 6 bases, with 14 bases spanning the gap. The length of the CDR3 is 13 residues. As DNA, the CDR3 is TGTGCCAGCGGGCTACAGGGTTCTCAGCCCCAGCATTTT. Translating gives CASGLQGSQPQHF.

This clone turned up a few times. The rearrangement joins TRBV24-1 to TRBJ2-1; D is possibly TRBD1 (6 bases). Trimming left V 4 bases short and J 4 bases short, with 13 bases between. Germline V gives CDR1 KGHDR, CDR2 SFDVKD. The CDR3 consists of 15 residues. The CDR3 bases are TGTGCCACCAGTGACCCCGGACAGCTGTACAATGAGCAGTTCTTC. This translates into CATSDPGQLYNEQFF.

This clone was detected once. This rearrangement joins TRBV20-1 to TRBJ1-6, with D uncertain. The CDR3 runs to 14 residues. Trimming shortened V by 3 bases and J by 10 bases, and 16 bases separated the two germline ends. Germline V gene data show CDR1 as DFQATT and CDR2 as SNEGSKA (reference sequence). DNA of the CDR3: TGCAGTGCTAGTGGCCTCCGGGTTAGATCACCCCTCCACTTT. Residues: CSASGLRVRSPLHF.

V is TRBV19 and J is TRBJ2-1, with 14 bases identical to TRBD2. The CDR3 is 16 residues long. Germline CDR1 and CDR2: LNHDA and SQIVND (reference sequence). The V gene end was trimmed by 7 bases and the J gene end by 6 bases; junction bases not matched to a gene: 8. This CDR3 is CASTRPGTSGSNEQFF. The CDR3 nucleotides are TGTGCCAGTACCCGACCGGGGACTAGCGGGAGCAATGAGCAGTTCTTC.

The chain uses TRBV6-5 and TRBJ2-1; tentatively, D is TRBD1 (6 bases). CDR3 length equals 14 residues. Trimming removed 7 bases at V and 8 bases at J, with 18 bases between. Germline CDR1 reads MNHEY; CDR2 reads SVGAGI. DNA for the CDR3: TGTGCCAGCACCCCTTTGGGGGCCGGTGATGAGCAGTTCTTC. This gives the protein CASTPLGAGDEQFF.

This CDR3 is CASSFRGFNQPQHF. The CDR3 DNA follows: TGTGCCAGCAGTTTCCGGGGATTCAATCAGCCCCAGCATTTT. This chain joins TRBV27 and TRBJ1-5; D unresolved. The ends were cut back, 3 bases at V and 3 bases at J, with 9 bases in the middle. CDR3 length: 14 amino acids. Germline V lookup: CDR1 MNHEY, CDR2 SMNVEV (reference sequence).

The chain is built from TRBV12-2 and TRBJ2-7; the listed D gene, TRBD2, was not tested against the DNA. TRBV12-2 constitutes a pseudogene. The CDR3 covers 17 residues. The CDR3 protein is CASRPPPGRPSGYEQYF. The CDR3 DNA is TGTGCAAGTCGCCCCCCGCCCGGGCGGCCTAGCGGCTACGAGCAGTACTTC.

This chain connects TRBV9 to TRBJ2-1, with no clear D. The germline CDR1 and CDR2 sequences are SGDLS and YYNGEE. V lost 2 bases to trimming and J lost 0 bases, with 9 bases between them. CDR3 length: 15 residues. The CDR3 DNA reads TGTGCCAGCAGCGTTAACTCCTACTCCTACAATGAGCAGTTCTTC. Translated: CASSVNSYSYNEQFF.